This T cell receptor beta chain is from a study of T cell repertoires in cytomegalovirus infection. Study-wide points: Ex vivo, HLA-C-restricted CMV-specific TCR beta clonotypes prevailed over the rest of the response.

TCRdb re-analysed the reads in MiXCR, keeping a single row per CDR3 protein. The sample gives about 920,000 distinct CDR3 sequences, roughly 31% of which show up once; roughly 13% is in the top ten. Regarding this clonotype: Its specificity is unknown.

This CDR3 contains 16 residues. CDR1 MDHEN and CDR2 SYDVKM come from the germline V gene. The V and J ends lost 6 bases and 5 bases respectively, with 19 bases between them. Sample: cultured CD8+ T cells from PBMCs, taken from culture after CMV antigen stimulation. The TCR was taken from a human donor in good health (CMV status not recorded). Some clones in this sample may be carry-over from other donors' samples. The V and J genes are TRBV28 and TRBJ2-2; D assignment may be TRBD1 or TRBD2 (5 bases each). The CDR3 sequence: CASSLPAGKGTGELFF. The DNA of the CDR3 is TGTGCCAGCAGCTTGCCGGCCGGGAAGGGGACCGGGGAGCTGTTTTTT.